The 17 T cell receptor beta chains presented below share a single source sample, sequenced in a study of response to subunit inactivated influenza vaccine. TCRdb reprocessed the RT-PCR reads with MiXCR, giving one entry per CDR3 protein. Of about 500,000 distinct CDR3 sequences listed, 10% to 15% are singletons. This material consisted of PBMCs from blood, taken more than 35 days after vaccination. The origin of the receptors is a man aged 50 to 60 who received an inactivated influenza vaccine.

The chain carries TRBV4-2 and TRBJ2-7; D is perhaps TRBD2 (5 bases). Germline V gene sequence: CDR1 LGHNA, CDR2 YNFKEQ. The CDR3 consists of 14 residues. Trimming removed 0 bases at V and 2 bases at J, with 8 bases between. Written as DNA, the CDR3 is TGTGCCAGCAGCCAAGACGGGAAACCCTACGAGCAGTACTTC. Its translation: CASSQDGKPYEQYF.

This clonotype showed up just a few times. The rearrangement links TRBV20-1 to TRBJ2-7; 8 bases align to TRBD1. Germline V gene data show CDR1 as DFQATT and CDR2 as SNEGSKA (reference sequence). The CDR3 covers 14 residues. The ends lost 2 bases at V and 6 bases at J; junction bases unmatched: 9. The CDR3 loop reads CSARKADRGGEQYF. CDR3 bases: TGCAGTGCTAGAAAGGCCGACAGGGGAGGCGAGCAGTACTTC.

This clonotype was detected a few times. The rearrangement uses TRBV29-1 and TRBJ2-3; 8 bases agree with TRBD2. Germline values: CDR1 SQVTM, CDR2 ANQGSEA. V was pared by 2 bases and J by 1 base, with 5 bases of the junction left unmatched. The CDR3 loop spans 15 amino acids. The CDR3 region is CSVERAGVGTDTQYF. The CDR3, as DNA: TGCAGCGTTGAAAGAGCGGGAGTTGGCACAGATACGCAGTATTTT.

The CDR3 sequence: CSARDGQGSVETQYF. The CDR3 DNA sequence: TGCAGTGCTAGAGACGGACAGGGATCGGTGGAGACCCAGTACTTC. The chain recombines TRBV20-1 with TRBJ2-5, with 8 bases that match TRBD1. Germline V gives CDR1 DFQATT, CDR2 SNEGSKA (reference sequence). Unmatched junction bases numbered 8, after V lost 0 bases and J lost 5 bases. The CDR3 consists of 15 residues.

V usage is TRBV11-2 and J usage is TRBJ1-1, with TRBD1 as a possible D gene (5 bases). Trimming took off 5 bases at V and 4 bases at J, with 11 bases between the two ends. CDR3 length equals 13 residues. CDR1 is SGHAT, CDR2 FQNNGV, per germline. DNA for the CDR3: TGTGCCAGCAGCATGACAGATACCACTGAAGCTTTCTTT. Its protein product is CASSMTDTTEAFF.

This clonotype was seen many times. The gene calls are TRBV5-1 and TRBJ2-1; no definite D call. The CDR3 has 14 amino acids. CDR1 is SGHRS and CDR2 is YFSETQ in the germline V gene. The V end lost 4 bases, the J end lost 0 bases, and 8 bases lay between the germline ends. The DNA for the CDR3 is TGCGCCAGCAGCGGTACAGCCTCCTACAATGAGCAGTTCTTC. Protein: CASSGTASYNEQFF.

The table lists this clonotype with a few counts. The V and J genes are TRBV6-2 or TRBV6-3 and TRBJ2-7; TRBD2 matches at 13 bases. Germline assignment: CDR1 MNHEY and CDR2 SVGEGT. This CDR3 region has 16 residues. The trim removed 5 bases at V and 6 bases at J, leaving 10 bases unmatched. For the CDR3, the DNA is TGTGCCAGCAGTGCAACCGGGACTAGCGGGACGGGCGAGCAGTACTTC. Its translation: CASSATGTSGTGEQYF.

The chain links TRBV29-1 to TRBJ2-5; weak D call: TRBD1 (5 bases). CDR1 and CDR2 from the germline V gene are SQVTM and ANQGSEA. V was shortened by 0 bases and J by 2 bases, with 7 bases between the two germline ends. CDR3 size: 13 residues. The CDR3 DNA reads as TGCAGCGTTGAAGAGGCAGGGCAAGAGACCCAGTACTTC. This codes for CSVEEAGQETQYF.

This clonotype was detected a few times. At one end, the junction sequence differs from germline, possibly due to a read error. The V call is TRBV6-1, the J call TRBJ2-5; D gene unclear. The V gene's germline CDR1 is MNHNS and CDR2 SASEGT. There are 17 residues in the CDR3. The CDR3 coding sequence is TGTGCCAGCACCAAATATGGAAGTCATCTTGGCCAAGAAACCCAGTACTTC. Its protein product is CASTKYGSHLGQETQYF.

The chain links TRBV6-1 to TRBJ2-7; TRBD1 agrees at 11 bases. Germline V lookup: CDR1 MNHNS, CDR2 SASEGT. After removal of 11 bases from V and 2 bases from J, the junction contained 5 bases not matched to a gene. The CDR3 is 13 amino acids. This CDR3 reads CACRDRGTYEQYF. The CDR3 DNA follows: TGTGCCTGCCGGGACAGGGGGACCTACGAGCAGTACTTC.

This clonotype has more than one count but fewer than ten. The V call is TRBV20-1, the J call TRBJ2-1, with 9 bases identical to TRBD2. Trimming at V came to 3 bases and at J to 2 bases, leaving 5 bases not matched to a gene. Germline values: CDR1 DFQATT, CDR2 SNEGSKA (reference sequence). CDR3 length: 15 residues. CDR3 DNA: TGCAGTGCTAGCGGCGGGGGGGTGCCCTACAATGAGCAGTTCTTC. Translation gives CSASGGGVPYNEQFF.

This clonotype has a count of ten or more. J is TRBJ1-2 and V is TRBV12-3 or TRBV12-4; no clear D gene. The CDR3 is 14 amino acids. V was trimmed by 0 bases and J by 7 bases, leaving 12 bases between them. The CDR3 DNA follows: TGTGCCAGCAGTTTAGCGTCGTGGGGAATTGGCTACACCTTC. This encodes CASSLASWGIGYTF.

The chain has TRBV10-3 and TRBJ2-7; unclear D gene. Germline V gene data show CDR1 as ENHRY and CDR2 as SYGVKD. The V and J ends lost 5 bases and 3 bases respectively, with 8 bases between them. CDR3 length: 12 amino acids. CDR3 sequence: CAISTLLYEQYF. CDR3 sequence (DNA): TGTGCCATCAGTACACTCCTCTACGAGCAGTACTTC.

This clonotype was detected a few times. This chain's CDR3 is CASSPPNTVMGETQYF. CDR3 nucleotide sequence: TGTGCCAGCTCACCGCCGAACACCGTAATGGGGGAGACCCAGTACTTC. V gene TRBV18 combines with J gene TRBJ2-5; D not certain. Germline lookup yields CDR1 KGHSH and CDR2 LQKENI. CDR3 length equals 16 residues. Trimming stripped 3 bases from V and 5 bases from J, with 19 bases between.

This clonotype came up many times. J is TRBJ2-2 and V is TRBV5-1, with D perhaps matching TRBD1 (6 bases). This CDR3 spans 16 amino acids. Trimming took 1 base from V and 0 from J, leaving 10 bases between them. Germline V CDR1 and CDR2: SGHRS, YFSETQ. The CDR3 is CASSLSGTTNTGELFF. Written as DNA, the CDR3 is TGCGCCAGCAGCTTGTCTGGGACAACGAACACCGGGGAGCTGTTTTTT. Looking up the rest from reference TRBV5-1 and TRBJ2-2 gives the full variable domain: KAGVTQTPRYLIKTRGQQVTLSCSPISGHRSVSWYQQTPGQGLQFLFEYFSETQRNKGNFPGRFSGRQFSNSRSEMNVSTLELGDSALYLCASSLSGTTNTGELFFGEGSRLTVL.

This clonotype was recorded many times. The CDR3 DNA follows: TGTGCCAGCAGGCCACCCCCGAGACAGGCTGGGGCCAACGTCCTGACTTTC. Translation: CASRPPPRQAGANVLTF. The rearrangement joins TRBV7-9 to TRBJ2-6, with D possibly matching TRBD1 (6 bases). Trimming removed 6 bases at V and 2 bases at J, with 17 bases between. The germline V gene encodes CDR1 SEHNR and CDR2 FQNEAQ (reference sequence). This CDR3 has 17 amino acids.

The J gene is TRBJ2-3, the V gene TRBV12-3 or TRBV12-4; 13 bases align to TRBD2. With V trimmed by 3 bases and J by 0 bases, 12 bases remained unmatched. This CDR3 region has 20 residues. CDR3 bases: TGTGCCAGCAGTTTTAAAACAACTAGCGGGAGGGGTGGTAGCACAGATACGCAGTATTTT. As protein: CASSFKTTSGRGGSTDTQYF.